This entry describes one TCR beta chain. This clonotype is medium-sized (0.01 to 0.1%) in its sample. Its antigen target is currently unknown. No quality values exist for individual bases; no much larger clone is one base distant. Library construction relied on PCR. Instrument on record: Illumina HiSeq 2000. In-frame beta chains were kept once TCRdb had trimmed the public reads at Q25 with fastp and called clones with MiXCR. Rows with a matching CDR3 protein are joined into one entry that keeps the most common DNA and genes. This sample lists about 14,000 distinct CDR3 sequences; about half were detected once. The top ten hold roughly 12% of the sample. The data stem from a study of tumor-infiltrating lymphocytes in oesophageal squamous cell carcinoma (dated by TCRdb to about 2016). V is reduced by 5 bases and J by 1 base, leaving a spacing of 13 bases between them. Its CDR3 holds 15 amino acids, cysteine through phenylalanine. Just the 45-base CDR3 DNA is kept, in frame starting at base 1. The germline V gene sets CDR1 to SGHRS and CDR2 to YFSETQ.

The chain joins TRBV5-1 to TRBJ2-1; there is no confident call for the D gene. This TCR came from a female donor with esophageal squamous cell carcinoma. The sample taken for sequencing was blood. The DNA sequence is TGCGCCAGCAGGGTACGACCGATGTCCTACAATGAGCAGTTCTTC. Translated, it reads CASRVRPMSYNEQFF.